The entry that follows covers one T cell receptor beta chain sequence. Its antigen is not known. With 5 bases removed from V and 4 bases from J, the gap between germline ends came to 18 bases. The CDR3 totals 15 residues. Germline V gene lookup returns CDR1 GTSNPN and CDR2 SVGIG (reference sequence). The data stem from a study of cytomegalovirus exposure and HLA in healthy donors. Study conclusions and caveats: Per a later analysis, 15,000 to 20,000 TCR beta sequences showed association with HLA alleles at 0.05 false discovery rate. Through in vitro validation, three CMV-associated chains were shown to be specific for CMV antigens. Later work showed greater clonal expansion in HLA-associated TCR beta chains than in equally common others.

The PCR had 60 Vbeta and 13 Jbeta primers. Profiled with immunoSEQ multiplex PCR; TCRdb holds only in-frame clones, not every one. The sample lists about 59,000 clones, about 79% occurring once. This sequence was found in a man aged 35 to 55 in good health and CMV-seronegative. Sequences were obtained from PBMCs. The J gene is TRBJ1-5, the V gene TRBV30, with D tentatively TRBD1 (6 bases). CDR3 sequence reads: CAWGFSGQLNQPQHF. The CDR3 DNA reads as TGTGCCTGGGGGTTCTCGGGACAACTAAATCAGCCCCAGCATTTT.